Listed below are T cell receptor beta chains from one sample, sequenced in a study of shared clonotypes between healthy human individuals. The method was immunoSEQ multiplex PCR; TCRdb's version includes in-frame clones alone and lacks a portion of them. The sample has millions of clones, over 85% seen once. Sequencing was done on a sample of naive CD4+ T cells sorted from blood. The receptors derive from a man aged 18-30 years in good health. Both conserved end residues are part of each CDR3. D genes are given only for firm matches.

j_call v_call d_call cdr3_aa cdr3_nt
TRBJ1-1 TRBV4-1 . CASSQVARTAMNTEAFF TGCGCCAGCAGCCAAGTTGCCAGGACAGCCATGAACACTGAAGCTTTCTTT
TRBJ2-7 TRBV7-2 TRBD1 CASITSSFDRDSYEQYF TGTGCCAGCATCACCTCTTCCTTTGACAGGGATTCCTACGAGCAGTACTTC
TRBJ2-3 TRBV9 . CASSPQGRVTDTQYF TGTGCCAGCAGCCCCCAGGGGCGGGTCACAGATACGCAGTATTTT
TRBJ2-1 TRBV7-9 TRBD1 CASSLWDRKYNEQFF TGTGCCAGCAGCTTGTGGGACAGGAAGTACAATGAGCAGTTCTTC
TRBJ2-3 TRBV7-2 . CASSSQGGFTDTQYF TGTGCCAGCAGCTCCCAGGGGGGGTTCACAGATACGCAGTATTTT
TRBJ2-7 TRBV6-5 . CASSRGRTYEQYF TGTGCCAGCAGTCGGGGGAGAACCTACGAGCAGTACTTC
TRBJ1-5 TRBV30 . CACSNKLNQPQHF TGTGCCTGCTCCAATAAATTAAATCAGCCCCAGCATTTT
TRBJ2-2 TRBV2 . CASSDDGNTGELFF TGTGCCAGCAGTGACGACGGGAACACCGGGGAGCTGTTTTTT
TRBJ2-4 TRBV10-2 . CASHGGNIQYF TGCGCCAGCCATGGGGGGAACATTCAGTACTTC
TRBJ1-6 TRBV30 TRBD1 CAWSLRTGFGNSPLHF TGTGCCTGGAGTCTCCGGACAGGGTTTGGTAATTCACCCCTCCACTTT
TRBJ2-7 TRBV19 TRBD1 CASSGQGASYEQYF TGTGCCAGTAGTGGACAGGGGGCGTCCTACGAGCAGTACTTC
TRBJ2-3 TRBV2 . CASNPTEDTQYF TGTGCCAGCAACCCGACGGAAGATACGCAGTATTTT
TRBJ2-2 TRBV10-3 . CAISGAGTGELFF TGTGCCATCAGTGGTGCGGGGACCGGGGAGCTGTTTTTT
TRBJ2-7 TRBV5-8 TRBD1 CASSLYSGTANKYEQYF TGTGCCAGCAGCTTGTACAGTGGGACAGCCAACAAGTACGAGCAGTACTTC
TRBJ1-3 TRBV6-1 . CASSGQQAIGNTIYF TGTGCCAGCAGTGGTCAACAGGCGATTGGAAACACCATATATTTT
TRBJ2-7 TRBV2 TRBD1 CASSTGTGSYEQYF TGTGCCAGCAGTACCGGGACAGGGAGCTACGAGCAGTACTTC
TRBJ2-1 TRBV6-6 . CASSYLSAYEQFF TGTGCCAGCAGTTATCTCAGCGCGTATGAGCAGTTCTTC
TRBJ2-2 TRBV7-8 . CASSLVGAGELFF TGTGCCAGCAGCTTAGTGGGAGCCGGGGAGCTGTTTTTT
TRBJ2-7 TRBV18 . CASSPREGSYEQYF TGTGCCAGCTCACCAAGGGAAGGATCCTACGAGCAGTACTTC
TRBJ1-1 TRBV18 . CASSPGASANTEAFF TGTGCCAGCTCACCGGGGGCCAGCGCAAACACTGAAGCTTTCTTT
TRBJ1-2 TRBV19 . CASSTTLTSRGGYTF TGTGCCAGTAGTACCACCCTGACCTCTAGGGGTGGCTACACCTTC
TRBJ1-2 TRBV4-2 . CASSQDLQGQYGYTF TGTGCCAGCAGCCAAGATTTGCAGGGCCAGTATGGCTACACCTTC
TRBJ2-7 TRBV30 . CAWRPRTKAYEQYF TGTGCCTGGAGGCCCCGGACTAAGGCCTACGAGCAGTACTTC
TRBJ1-5 TRBV28 . CASSLLRPGNQPQHF TGTGCCAGCAGCCTTCTGCGGCCGGGGAATCAGCCCCAGCATTTT
TRBJ1-2 TRBV28 . CASSSRQPNYGYTF TGTGCCAGCAGTTCACGACAGCCCAACTATGGCTACACCTTC
TRBJ2-7 TRBV18 . CASSPTPVWSYEQYF TGTGCCAGCTCACCGACACCGGTATGGTCCTACGAGCAGTACTTC
TRBJ2-5 TRBV5-5 . CASSWAPYQETQYF TGTGCCAGCAGCTGGGCCCCCTACCAGGAGACCCAGTACTTC
TRBJ1-2 TRBV28 TRBD1 CASSLLQGAGNYGYTF TGTGCCAGCAGTTTATTACAGGGGGCCGGAAACTATGGCTACACCTTC
TRBJ2-7 TRBV30 . CAWIGRVPYEQYF TGTGCCTGGATAGGGCGGGTACCCTACGAGCAGTACTTC